This T cell receptor beta chain was sequenced for a study of cytomegalovirus exposure and HLA in healthy donors. Study-level information: The Caucasian-associated ancestry cluster held roughly 81% of around 380 genotyped donors. Study findings and constraints: Most TCR sequences were rare, but some public TCRs occurred in many donors.

Regarding this clone: Antigen unknown.

The PCR contained 60 Vbeta and 13 Jbeta primers. Sequenced by immunoSEQ multiplex PCR; TCRdb stores in-frame clones only, minus some. This sample has under 200,000 clones, with approximately 80% found just once. The CDR3 runs to 15 residues. V dropped 2 bases and J dropped 3 bases, with 10 bases sitting between them. CDR1 and CDR2 (germline): MNHNS, SASEGT. Sequencing input: PBMCs. The chain recombines TRBV6-1 with TRBJ2-2; D is perhaps TRBD2 (5 bases). The origin of this receptor is a man in his thirties or forties in good health and CMV-seropositive. Here the CDR3 reads CASSEMMRDTGELFF. In DNA form, the CDR3 reads TGTGCCAGCAGTGAAATGATGAGGGACACCGGGGAGCTGTTTTTT.